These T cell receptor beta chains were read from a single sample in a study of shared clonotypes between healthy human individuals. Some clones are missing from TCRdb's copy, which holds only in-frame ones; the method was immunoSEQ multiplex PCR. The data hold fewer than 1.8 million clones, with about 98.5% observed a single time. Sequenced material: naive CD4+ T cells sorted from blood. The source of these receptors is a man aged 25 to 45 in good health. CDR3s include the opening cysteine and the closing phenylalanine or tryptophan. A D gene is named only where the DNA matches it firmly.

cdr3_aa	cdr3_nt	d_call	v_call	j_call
CASSKDRPQETQYF	TGCGCCAGCAGCAAGGACAGACCCCAAGAGACCCAGTACTTC	NA	TRBV5-1	TRBJ2-5
CASSEALPGAAGELFF	TGTGCCAGCAGTGAAGCGCTTCCAGGGGCGGCCGGGGAGCTGTTTTTT	NA	TRBV2	TRBJ2-2
CSVEQTPNEQFF	TGCAGCGTTGAACAGACCCCCAATGAGCAGTTCTTC	NA	TRBV29-1	TRBJ2-1
CASSPPRGQGEQFF	TGTGCCAGCAGTCCACCCCGGGGACAGGGAGAGCAGTTCTTC	TRBD1	TRBV28	TRBJ2-1
CASSSVGDGYTF	TGTGCCAGCAGCTCGGTGGGGGATGGCTACACCTTC	NA	TRBV5-4	TRBJ1-2
CASSPRTGYTGELFF	TGTGCCAGCTCACCACGGACAGGGTACACCGGGGAGCTGTTTTTT	TRBD1	TRBV18	TRBJ2-2
CASSRVAGGRYNEQFF	TGTGCCAGCAGTCGGGTAGCGGGAGGCCGTTACAATGAGCAGTTCTTC	TRBD2	TRBV5-4	TRBJ2-1
CASSLGTAAQPQHF	TGTGCCAGCAGCTTGGGGACAGCGGCTCAGCCCCAGCATTTT	NA	TRBV5-6	TRBJ1-5
CATSRETTAIYGYTF	TGTGCCACCAGCAGAGAGACGACAGCCATTTACGGCTACACCTTC	NA	TRBV15	TRBJ1-2
CASSLLLGQYNEQFF	TGTGCCAGCAGTTTGCTCCTCGGACAGTACAATGAGCAGTTCTTC	NA	TRBV27	TRBJ2-1
CASSTGTGTSGANVLTF	TGTGCCAGCAGTACCGGGACAGGGACTTCTGGGGCCAACGTCCTGACTTTC	TRBD1	TRBV28	TRBJ2-6
CASSVGIGYRNEKLFF	TGTGCCAGCAGCGTAGGCATAGGGTATAGGAATGAAAAACTGTTTTTT	NA	TRBV9	TRBJ1-4
CASSFEVRQGATDTQYF	TGTGCCAGCAGTTTTGAGGTGCGTCAGGGGGCCACAGATACGCAGTATTTT	TRBD1	TRBV27	TRBJ2-3
CAVKKLESGRAYNEQFF	TGCGCCGTAAAAAAACTCGAGAGCGGGAGGGCCTACAATGAGCAGTTCTTC	TRBD2	TRBV10-2	TRBJ2-1